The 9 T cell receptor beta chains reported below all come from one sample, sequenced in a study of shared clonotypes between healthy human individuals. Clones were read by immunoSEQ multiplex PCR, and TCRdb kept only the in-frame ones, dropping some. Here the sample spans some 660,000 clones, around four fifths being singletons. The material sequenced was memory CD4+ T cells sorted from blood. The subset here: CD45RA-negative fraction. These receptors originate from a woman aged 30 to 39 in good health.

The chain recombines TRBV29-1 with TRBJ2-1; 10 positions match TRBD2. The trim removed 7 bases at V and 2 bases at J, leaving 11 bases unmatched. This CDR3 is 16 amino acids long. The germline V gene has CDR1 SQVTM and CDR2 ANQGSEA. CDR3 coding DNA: TGCAGCGCCGTCCCCTCGCTAGCGGGAGCCTACAATGAGCAGTTCTTC. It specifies CSAVPSLAGAYNEQFF.

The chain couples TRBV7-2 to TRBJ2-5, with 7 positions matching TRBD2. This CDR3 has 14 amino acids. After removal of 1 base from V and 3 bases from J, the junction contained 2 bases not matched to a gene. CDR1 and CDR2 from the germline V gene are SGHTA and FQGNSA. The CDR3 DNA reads TGTGCCAGCAGCTTAGAGGCGGGAGAAGAGACCCAGTACTTC. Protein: CASSLEAGEETQYF. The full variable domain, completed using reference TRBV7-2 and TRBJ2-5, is GAGVSQSPSNKVTEKGKDVELRCDPISGHTALYWYRQSLGQGLEFLIYFQGNSAPDKSGLPSDRFSAERTGGSVSTLTIQRTQQEDSAVYLCASSLEAGEETQYFGPGTRLLVL.

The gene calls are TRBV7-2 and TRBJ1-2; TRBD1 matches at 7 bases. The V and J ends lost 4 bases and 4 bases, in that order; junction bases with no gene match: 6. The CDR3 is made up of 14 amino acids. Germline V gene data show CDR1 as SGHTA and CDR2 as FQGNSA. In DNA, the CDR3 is TGTGCCAGCAGCTCCCCCCAGGGGGTCTATGGCTACACCTTC. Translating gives CASSSPQGVYGYTF.

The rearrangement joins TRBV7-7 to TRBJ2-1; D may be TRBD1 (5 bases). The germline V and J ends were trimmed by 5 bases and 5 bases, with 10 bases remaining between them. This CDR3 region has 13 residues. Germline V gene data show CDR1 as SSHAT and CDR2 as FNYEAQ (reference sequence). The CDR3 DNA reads TGTGCCAGCAGCCCCGACAGCCACAATGAGCAGTTCTTC. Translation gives CASSPDSHNEQFF. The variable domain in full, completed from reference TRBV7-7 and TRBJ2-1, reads GAGVSQSPRYKVTKRGQDVTLRCDPISSHATLYWYQQALGQGPEFLTYFNYEAQPDKSGLPSDRFSAERPEGSISTLTIQRTEQRDSAMYRCASSPDSHNEQFFGPGTRLTVL.

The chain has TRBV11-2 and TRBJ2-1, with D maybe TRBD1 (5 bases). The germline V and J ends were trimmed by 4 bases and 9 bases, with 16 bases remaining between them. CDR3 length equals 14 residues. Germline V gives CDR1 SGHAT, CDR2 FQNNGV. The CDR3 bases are TGTGCCAGCAGCTCATACCCTCCGACAGCTGAGCAGTTCTTC. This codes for CASSSYPPTAEQFF.

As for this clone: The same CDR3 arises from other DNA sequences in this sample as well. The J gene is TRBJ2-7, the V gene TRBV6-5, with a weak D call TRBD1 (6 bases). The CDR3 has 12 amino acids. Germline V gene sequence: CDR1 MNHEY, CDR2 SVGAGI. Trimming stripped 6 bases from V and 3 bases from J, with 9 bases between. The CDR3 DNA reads TGTGCCAGCAGATCAGGGGACTACGAGCAGTACTTC. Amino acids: CASRSGDYEQYF.

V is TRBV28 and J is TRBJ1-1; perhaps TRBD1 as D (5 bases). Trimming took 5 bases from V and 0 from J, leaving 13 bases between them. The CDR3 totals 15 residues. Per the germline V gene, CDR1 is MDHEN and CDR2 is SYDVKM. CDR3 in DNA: TGTGCCAGCAGTACTCCGGGGGGGGTGAACACTGAAGCTTTCTTT. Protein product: CASSTPGGVNTEAFF.

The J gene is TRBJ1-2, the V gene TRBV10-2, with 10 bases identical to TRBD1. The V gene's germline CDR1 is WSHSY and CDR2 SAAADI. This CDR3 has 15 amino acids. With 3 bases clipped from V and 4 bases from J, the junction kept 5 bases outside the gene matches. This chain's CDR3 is CASSESGTGVYGYTF. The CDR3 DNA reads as TGCGCCAGCAGTGAATCCGGGACAGGGGTCTATGGCTACACCTTC.

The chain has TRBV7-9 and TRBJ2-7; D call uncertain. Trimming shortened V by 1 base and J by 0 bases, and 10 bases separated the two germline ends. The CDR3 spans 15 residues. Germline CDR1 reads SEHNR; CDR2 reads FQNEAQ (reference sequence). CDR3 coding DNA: TGTGCCAGCAGCTTAGGCCGGAAGAGCTCCTACGAGCAGTACTTC. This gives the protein CASSLGRKSSYEQYF. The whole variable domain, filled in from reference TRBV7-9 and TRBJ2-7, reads DTGVSQNPRHKITKRGQNVTFRCDPISEHNRLYWYRQTLGQGPEFLTYFQNEAQLEKSRLLSDRFSAERPKGSFSTLEIQRTEQGDSAMYLCASSLGRKSSYEQYFGPGTRLTVT.